Below are 25 T cell receptor beta chains sequenced from a single sample in a study of T-cell memory formation after mild COVID-19. TCRdb reprocessed the 5' RACE reads with MiXCR, giving one entry per CDR3 protein. This sample yields more than 350,000 distinct CDR3 sequences, of which roughly 21% are seen a single time; under 15% belongs to the top ten. The sequencing sample was made of PBMCs or a T cell subset sorted from them (not recorded which). The receptors stem from an adult woman who had mild COVID-19 (a few samples of this study predate the infection). Cell type and time point are not known.

The J gene is TRBJ1-2, the V gene TRBV30; 11 bases agree with TRBD1. The junction had 13 bases not matched to a gene; V was cut back by 3 bases and J by 1 base. This CDR3 is built from 18 residues. The germline V gene encodes CDR1 GTSNPN and CDR2 SVGIG (reference sequence). CDR3 sequence: CAWRGAPGTGGDNYGYTF. Here the CDR3 DNA reads TGTGCCTGGAGGGGAGCCCCCGGGACAGGGGGTGATAACTATGGCTACACCTTC.

The V and J genes are TRBV7-6 and TRBJ2-3; 10 nucleotides line up with TRBD2. This CDR3 is 15 amino acids long. V dropped 4 bases and J dropped 0; count of bases not matched to a gene: 1. Germline V gene lookup returns CDR1 SGHVS and CDR2 FNYEAQ. The CDR3 protein is CASSWTSGSTDTQYF. CDR3 DNA: TGTGCCAGCAGCTGGACTAGCGGTAGCACAGATACGCAGTATTTT.

This chain connects TRBV20-1 to TRBJ1-2; 7 positions agree with TRBD1. CDR1 and CDR2 (germline): DFQATT, SNEGSKA (reference sequence). The CDR3 extends over 14 amino acids. V was pared by 3 bases and J by 1 base, with 5 bases of the junction left unmatched. CDR3 in DNA: TGCAGTGCTAGTCACCGGGACAGTAACTATGGCTACACCTTC. Translation gives CSASHRDSNYGYTF.

The chain recombines TRBV12-3 or TRBV12-4 with TRBJ2-4; 15 nucleotides align to TRBD2. With V trimmed by 4 bases and J by 3 bases, 4 bases remained unmatched. The CDR3 spans 17 residues. In DNA, the CDR3 is TGTGCCAGCAGTTCCCCGGGACTAGCGGGAGGCAAAAACATTCAGTACTTC. This codes for CASSSPGLAGGKNIQYF.

This clonotype was detected only a few times. This chain uses TRBV12-3 or TRBV12-4 with TRBJ2-1; D may be TRBD2 (6 bases). CDR3 length: 15 residues. V shed 5 bases and J shed 5 bases, with 16 bases lying between them. This CDR3 is CASSPLLGRNNEQFF. The DNA of the CDR3 is TGTGCCAGCAGTCCCTTGCTGGGGAGGAACAATGAGCAGTTCTTC.

The chain recombines TRBV7-2 with TRBJ2-3; possible D gene TRBD1, 6 bases. The germline V and J ends were trimmed by 5 bases and 1 base, with 16 bases remaining between them. The CDR3 length is 16 residues. Germline-derived CDR1 and CDR2 are SGHTA and FQGNSA. CDR3 amino acids: CASSPQGHTRTDTQYF. The CDR3 DNA reads TGTGCCAGCAGCCCTCAGGGACACACTCGCACAGATACGCAGTATTTT.

The V and J genes are TRBV6-5 and TRBJ2-2; D is perhaps TRBD2 (6 bases). CDR1 and CDR2 from the germline V gene are MNHEY and SVGAGI. Trimming removed 2 bases at V and 6 bases at J, with 13 bases between. The CDR3 is 15 amino acids. The CDR3 loop is CASSYLSGRAGELFF. The CDR3 nucleotides are TGTGCCAGCAGTTACCTAAGCGGGCGGGCCGGGGAGCTGTTTTTT.

The chain combines TRBV12-3 or TRBV12-4 with TRBJ1-4; TRBD1 is a possible D gene (5 bases). This CDR3 comprises 11 residues. The V end was cut by 2 bases, the J end by 10 bases, with 5 bases between. The CDR3 region is CASSLQGKLFF. The CDR3, as DNA: TGTGCCAGCAGTTTACAGGGAAAACTGTTTTTT.

This clonotype was counted between two and nine times. This chain links TRBV5-4 with TRBJ2-5, with 7 bases identical to TRBD1. The V and J ends lost 6 bases and 5 bases, in that order; junction bases with no gene match: 10. The CDR3 is 14 residues long. Germline values: CDR1 SGHNT, CDR2 YYREEE (reference sequence). CDR3 sequence reads: CASTRRDSAETQYF. CDR3 sequence (DNA): TGTGCCAGCACCCGACGGGACAGTGCGGAGACCCAGTACTTC.

The chain links TRBV12-3 or TRBV12-4 to TRBJ1-2; D might be TRBD1 (6 bases). Trimming cost V 3 bases and J 12 bases, with 14 bases left between them. The CDR3 runs to 12 residues. In DNA, the CDR3 is TGTGCCAGCAGTTTCCGGGGGCAGAGCAACACCTTC. It is translated as CASSFRGQSNTF.

This clonotype was observed a handful of times. CDR3 nucleotides: TGCAGCGTTGAAGGTTTGGGCGCGGGAGGATACGAGCAGTACTTC. It codes for CSVEGLGAGGYEQYF. V gene TRBV29-1 combines with J gene TRBJ2-7, with 8 bases that match TRBD2. This CDR3 contains 15 residues. V dropped 1 base and J dropped 4; count of bases not matched to a gene: 9. Germline CDR1 and CDR2: SQVTM and ANQGSEA.

This clonotype appeared many times. The germline gene is not matched at one end of the junction; a read error may be the cause. The rearrangement uses TRBV5-1 and TRBJ1-1; no firm D call. Germline V gives CDR1 SGHRS, CDR2 YFSETQ. This CDR3 is 11 amino acids long. The CDR3 reads CASSENTEAFF. In DNA, the CDR3 is TGTGCCAGCAGCGAAAACACTGAAGCTTTCTTT.

This clonotype was observed a handful of times. The rearrangement joins TRBV15 to TRBJ2-5; 7 bases line up with TRBD1. Germline V CDR1 and CDR2: LNHNV, YYDKDF (reference sequence). The V gene end was trimmed by 2 bases and the J gene end by 7 bases; junction bases not matched to a gene: 10. The CDR3 is 15 amino acids. CDR3 sequence reads: CATSRTGTDQPTQYF. CDR3 DNA: TGTGCCACCAGCAGAACGGGGACAGACCAGCCGACCCAGTACTTC.

This clonotype was seen once. J is TRBJ2-7 and V is TRBV7-3; 10 bases fit TRBD1. This CDR3 spans 15 amino acids. J gave up 4 bases and V 7 bases, and 10 bases lay outside the gene matches. CDR1 is SGHTA, CDR2 FQGTGA, per germline. CDR3: CASKADGTGEYEQYF. CDR3 coding DNA: TGTGCCAGCAAAGCCGACGGGACAGGGGAATACGAGCAGTACTTC.

The rearrangement joins TRBV29-1 to TRBJ2-7; D gene unclear. V shed 0 bases and J shed 3 bases, with 6 bases lying between them. Germline V lookup: CDR1 SQVTM, CDR2 ANQGSEA. CDR3 length: 12 amino acids. CDR3 protein: CSVEDSRYEQYF. The CDR3 DNA sequence: TGCAGCGTTGAAGATAGCCGCTACGAGCAGTACTTC.

The rearrangement links TRBV24-1 to TRBJ2-2; no clear D gene. Germline V gene sequence: CDR1 KGHDR, CDR2 SFDVKD. V was clipped by 3 bases and J by 0 bases, with 10 bases between them. The CDR3 is 16 residues long. The CDR3 reads CATSDPPETNTGELFF. The CDR3 nucleotides read TGTGCCACCAGTGATCCCCCAGAGACGAACACCGGGGAGCTGTTTTTT.

The chain couples TRBV5-1 to TRBJ2-1; D is possibly TRBD1 or TRBD2 (5 bases each). This CDR3 is 17 amino acids long. Germline V CDR1 and CDR2: SGHRS, YFSETQ. Trimming took 3 bases from V and 7 from J, leaving 23 bases between them. In DNA form, the CDR3 reads TGCGCCAGCAGCTGGGGGATTACTTCCGACACGGGAAATGAGCAGTTCTTC. It codes for CASSWGITSDTGNEQFF.

CDR3 nucleotide sequence: TGTGCCAGTAGTATAGATCGACTAGTGGTATACAATGAGCAGTTCTTC. Translated, it gives CASSIDRLVVYNEQFF. The chain is built from TRBV19 and TRBJ2-1; a possible D gene is TRBD2 (6 bases). Germline values: CDR1 LNHDA, CDR2 SQIVND (reference sequence). V was trimmed by 0 bases and J by 4 bases, leaving 13 bases between them. CDR3 size: 16 residues.

This clonotype occurred a few times. The V call is TRBV4-1, the J call TRBJ2-3, with 8 bases that match TRBD2. Trimming cost V 2 bases and J 2 bases; bases outside gene matches: 9. Germline CDR1 reads MGHRA; CDR2 reads YSYEKL. This CDR3 spans 17 amino acids. As DNA, the CDR3 is TGCGCCAGCAGCCAACGGCCCAGCGGGGGTTTCACAGATACGCAGTATTTT. Its translation is CASSQRPSGGFTDTQYF.

This clonotype was seen many times. The V call is TRBV11-2, the J call TRBJ1-5, with a possible D match to TRBD1 (5 bases). Germline-derived CDR1 and CDR2 are SGHAT and FQNNGV. This CDR3 is 13 amino acids long. V dropped 4 bases and J dropped 2 bases, with 6 bases sitting between them. As DNA, the CDR3 is TGTGCCAGCAGCTCCAGGGGCAATCAGCCCCAGCATTTT. It codes for CASSSRGNQPQHF. Full variable domain (remainder filled in from reference TRBV11-2 and TRBJ1-5): EAGVAQSPRYKIIEKRQSVAFWCNPISGHATLYWYQQILGQGPKLLIQFQNNGVVDDSQLPKDRFSAERLKGVDSTLKIQPAKLEDSAVYLCASSSRGNQPQHFGDGTRLSIL.

This clonotype was seen many times. This rearrangement joins TRBV29-1 to TRBJ2-3; either TRBD1 or TRBD2 may supply D (5 bases each). Trimming cost V 0 bases and J 4 bases, with 14 bases left between them. The CDR3 length is 15 residues. Germline V gene lookup returns CDR1 SQVTM and CDR2 ANQGSEA. The CDR3 DNA reads as TGCAGCGTTGAAGACGTCTCCCTGGGGGCAGATACGCAGTATTTT. The encoded protein is CSVEDVSLGADTQYF.

The chain carries TRBV11-2 and TRBJ2-3; D ambiguous. CDR3 size: 14 residues. Germline CDR1 and CDR2: SGHAT and FQNNGV. V was shortened by 5 bases and J by 2 bases, with 11 bases between the two germline ends. CDR3 nucleotides: TGTGCCAGCAGCCTGTGGGTTCTCACAGATACGCAGTATTTT. As protein: CASSLWVLTDTQYF.

V usage is TRBV20-1 and J usage is TRBJ1-4, with TRBD1 as a possible D gene (6 bases). This CDR3 has 14 residues. Germline values: CDR1 DFQATT, CDR2 SNEGSKA (reference sequence). The V end was cut by 1 base, the J end by 7 bases, with 13 bases between. CDR3 bases: TGCAGTGCTAGAGTCCGGGGGCGATCTGAAAAACTGTTTTTT. Its protein is CSARVRGRSEKLFF.

This clonotype was detected a few times. The chain links TRBV4-3 to TRBJ2-4; tentative D call: TRBD1 (6 bases). CDR1 is LGHNA and CDR2 is YSLEER in the germline V gene. Trimming pared 1 base from V and 0 bases from J, leaving 25 bases between. This CDR3 has 21 residues. Here the CDR3 reads CASSQGWAGEKVGIAKNIQYF. The CDR3 DNA reads TGCGCCAGCAGCCAAGGGTGGGCAGGGGAAAAAGTTGGTATAGCCAAAAACATTCAGTACTTC.

This chain connects TRBV11-2 to TRBJ2-2, with 10 bases matching TRBD1. CDR1 is SGHAT, CDR2 FQNNGV, per germline. V was pared by 5 bases and J by 0 bases, with 12 bases of the junction left unmatched. The CDR3 length is 19 residues. CDR3 in amino acids: CASSSHPGQGIPNTGELFF. CDR3 coding DNA: TGTGCCAGCAGCAGTCACCCGGGACAGGGGATACCGAACACCGGGGAGCTGTTTTTT. Together with reference TRBV11-2 and TRBJ2-2, the CDR3 gives the full variable domain: EAGVAQSPRYKIIEKRQSVAFWCNPISGHATLYWYQQILGQGPKLLIQFQNNGVVDDSQLPKDRFSAERLKGVDSTLKIQPAKLEDSAVYLCASSSHPGQGIPNTGELFFGEGSRLTVL.